The rows below give T cell receptor beta chains drawn from one sample of a study of blood T cell repertoires in COVID-19. Assay used: immunoSEQ multiplex PCR; TCRdb lists only in-frame clones, some missing. The table lists about 120,000 clones, approximately 80% of them singletons. The specimen sequenced was peripheral blood. The receptors originated from a human donor in a cohort sampled during active COVID-19. Both conserved end residues are part of each CDR3. A D gene is named only where the DNA matches it firmly. Clone size is shown for a subset of rows, as once, few, many or a class of expanded clone.

abundance	d_gene	len	j_gene	v_gene	CDR3aa	CDR3nt
-	-	15	TRBJ2-1	TRBV5-4	CASSKDSGTYNEQFF	TGTGCCAGCAGCAAGGACAGCGGAACCTACAATGAGCAGTTCTTC
-	TRBD2	15	TRBJ2-3	TRBV27	CASSWSGGAADTQYF	TGTGCCAGCAGTTGGAGCGGGGGGGCCGCAGATACGCAGTATTTT
-	-	14	TRBJ2-5	TRBV9	CASSPMTGPETQYF	TGTGCCAGCAGCCCGATGACAGGACCAGAGACCCAGTACTTC
few	TRBD1	16	TRBJ1-1	TRBV18	CASSPLGQAGYSEAFF	TGTGCCAGCTCACCGTTGGGACAGGCGGGTTACTCTGAAGCTTTCTTT
-	-	16	TRBJ1-4	TRBV28	CASSPQGRSTNEKLFF	TGTGCCAGCAGTCCCCAGGGTCGTAGCACTAATGAAAAACTGTTTTTT
-	-	13	TRBJ2-3	TRBV27	CASSPRFRDTQYF	TGTGCCAGCAGTCCCCGCTTTCGGGATACGCAGTATTTT
-	TRBD1	17	TRBJ1-2	TRBV19	CASSIRTGQTFNYGYTF	TGTGCCAGTAGTATCCGGACAGGCCAGACCTTTAACTATGGCTACACCTTC
-	TRBD1	13	TRBJ2-1	TRBV12-5	CASGLSPRDRQFF	TGTGCTAGTGGTCTCTCCCCCCGGGACAGACAGTTCTTC
-	-	15	TRBJ1-6	TRBV7-2	CASSLTTGLRSPLHF	TGTGCCAGCAGCCTAACGACAGGCCTAAGGTCACCCCTCCACTTT
-	TRBD1	15	TRBJ1-5	TRBV19	CASSIRGQGNQPQHF	TGTGCCAGTAGTATCCGGGGACAGGGGAATCAGCCCCAGCATTTT
-	TRBD2	16	TRBJ2-7	TRBV4-3	CASSQGGGRDSYEQYF	TGCGCCAGCAGCCAAGGGGGGGGGAGGGACTCCTACGAGCAGTACTTC
-	TRBD2	15	TRBJ2-1	TRBV7-6	CASSPLAGGGNEQFF	TGTGCCAGCAGCCCCTTAGCGGGAGGTGGAAATGAGCAGTTCTTC
-	-	16	TRBJ1-1	TRBV9	CASSVASQGLNTEAFF	TGTGCCAGCAGCGTAGCTTCCCAGGGCTTGAACACTGAAGCTTTCTTT
-	TRBD1	14	TRBJ1-2	TRBV7-9	CASRGEGANDGYTF	TGTGCCAGCAGGGGTGAGGGGGCTAATGATGGCTACACCTTC
-	-	16	TRBJ2-7	TRBV7-3	CASSLTRTKFDYEQYF	TGTGCCAGCAGCTTAACCAGGACAAAATTTGACTACGAGCAGTACTTC
-	-	13	TRBJ2-3	TRBV5-4	CASSPGGADTQYF	TGTGCCAGCAGCCCTGGAGGGGCAGATACGCAGTATTTT
-	-	15	TRBJ1-1	TRBV15	CATSRDIVLNTEAFF	TGTGCCACCAGCAGAGATATAGTTTTGAACACTGAAGCTTTCTTT
few	-	14	TRBJ2-2	TRBV7-3	CASRRQAATGELFF	TGTGCCAGCAGAAGACAGGCGGCTACCGGGGAGCTGTTTTTT
-	-	15	TRBJ1-3	TRBV7-8	CASSAWGVSGNTIYF	TGTGCCAGCAGCGCCTGGGGGGTCTCTGGAAACACCATATATTTT
-	TRBD1	15	TRBJ1-2	TRBV2	CASSEYPGTGYGYTF	TGTGCCAGCAGTGAGTACCCCGGGACAGGATATGGCTACACCTTC
-	TRBD1	16	TRBJ1-2	TRBV3-1/TRBV3-2	CASSGGLTGGLYGYTF	TGTGCCAGCAGCGGAGGCCTGACAGGGGGTTTGTATGGCTACACCTTC
-	-	15	TRBJ1-3	TRBV7-2	CASSPPLTGGNTIYF	TGTGCCAGCAGCCCCCCTTTGACGGGGGGAAACACCATATATTTT
-	TRBD2	22	TRBJ2-1	TRBV9	CASSVGWGPGTSGRDPYNEQFF	TGTGCCAGCAGCGTAGGCTGGGGTCCTGGGACTAGCGGGAGAGATCCTTACAATGAGCAGTTCTTC
-	-	15	TRBJ1-4	TRBV11-2	CASSSTGTPNSRLFF	TGTGCCAGCAGCTCCACCGGGACACCCAACAGTAGACTGTTTTTT
-	-	15	TRBJ1-5	TRBV6-5	CASRAGGGSNQPQHF	TGTGCCAGCAGAGCAGGCGGGGGTAGCAATCAGCCCCAGCATTTT
-	-	14	TRBJ1-1	TRBV11-2	CASSPGTKNTEAFF	TGTGCCAGCAGCCCTGGGACAAAGAACACTGAAGCTTTCTTT
-	-	14	TRBJ2-2	TRBV7-2	CASSGRENTGELFF	TGTGCCAGCAGCGGACGGGAGAACACCGGGGAGCTGTTTTTT
-	TRBD2	17	TRBJ2-7	TRBV7-9	CASSSLPGREGAYEQYF	TGTGCCAGCAGCTCGTTGCCCGGGCGGGAGGGGGCCTACGAGCAGTACTTC
-	-	13	TRBJ1-1	TRBV2	CASSAGVNTEAFF	TGTGCCAGCAGTGCAGGGGTGAACACTGAAGCTTTCTTT
-	TRBD1	20	TRBJ2-4	TRBV5-1	CASSPPLGQGSPYVKNIQYF	TGCGCCAGCAGCCCGCCTTTAGGACAGGGGTCACCTTATGTCAAAAACATTCAGTACTTC
-	-	14	TRBJ1-2	TRBV5-1	CASSLVLTASPYTF	TGCGCCAGCAGCTTGGTCTTGACAGCCAGCCCCTACACCTTC
-	TRBD2	15	TRBJ2-1	TRBV6-5	CASSYSEIAGGEQFF	TGTGCCAGCAGTTACTCGGAGATAGCGGGGGGTGAGCAGTTCTTC
few	TRBD1	15	TRBJ1-4	TRBV11-1	CASSSTGTGREKLFF	TGTGCCAGCAGCTCCACCGGGACAGGGAGAGAAAAACTGTTTTTT
-	-	15	TRBJ1-2	TRBV27	CASSFTDRSHYGYTF	TGTGCCAGCAGTTTCACCGACAGGTCCCACTATGGCTACACCTTC
-	-	14	TRBJ2-7	TRBV5-4	CASSRRGGIYEQYF	TGTGCCAGCAGCCGGAGGGGGGGTATCTACGAGCAGTACTTC
-	-	13	TRBJ1-2	TRBV5-1	CASSLEQVHGYTF	TGCGCCAGCAGCTTGGAGCAGGTACATGGCTACACCTTC
-	TRBD1	15	TRBJ2-3	TRBV11-1	CASSVQGSYTDTQYF	TGTGCCAGCAGCGTACAGGGGTCCTACACAGATACGCAGTATTTT
-	TRBD1	16	TRBJ2-2	TRBV6-2/TRBV6-3	CASSPPTGATTGELFF	TGTGCCAGCAGTCCCCCGACAGGGGCCACCACCGGGGAGCTGTTTTTT
-	TRBD2	14	TRBJ2-1	TRBV5-1	CASSPGLAVNEQFF	TGCGCCAGCAGCCCGGGACTAGCGGTAAATGAGCAGTTCTTC
-	TRBD1	16	TRBJ2-5	TRBV28	CASSIRDSFPQETQYF	TGTGCCAGCAGTATACGGGACAGTTTCCCTCAAGAGACCCAGTACTTC
-	TRBD2	12	TRBJ2-1	TRBV29-1	CSSGLQHNEQFF	TGCAGTTCGGGACTACAACACAATGAGCAGTTCTTC
-	-	11	TRBJ1-1	TRBV20-1	CSAGGNTEAFF	TGCAGTGCAGGAGGTAACACTGAAGCTTTCTTT
-	-	16	TRBJ2-7	TRBV3-1/TRBV3-2	CASSRSRLGLVNEQYF	TGTGCCAGCAGCCGATCCCGGTTGGGTCTAGTCAACGAGCAGTACTTC
-	-	14	TRBJ1-5	TRBV28	CATLRAGNSQPQHF	TGTGCCACCCTAAGGGCAGGGAACTCTCAGCCCCAGCATTTT
-	-	17	TRBJ2-5	TRBV2	CASSEAGRLSLEETQYF	TGTGCCAGCAGTGAAGCGGGCCGATTAAGTTTAGAAGAGACCCAGTACTTC
-	-	14	TRBJ2-2	TRBV27	CASSLSRVAGELFF	TGTGCCAGCAGTTTATCGAGGGTAGCCGGGGAGCTGTTTTTT
-	TRBD1	14	TRBJ1-4	TRBV4-3	CASSQDTGAEKLFF	TGCGCCAGCAGCCAAGATACAGGGGCAGAAAAACTGTTTTTT
few	TRBD1	14	TRBJ2-2	TRBV6-4	CASSVDRGTGELFF	TGTGCCAGCAGTGTGGACAGGGGAACCGGGGAGCTGTTTTTT
-	-	14	TRBJ1-2	TRBV10-3	CAITGFDGGYGYTF	TGTGCCATCACTGGGTTCGACGGGGGCTATGGCTACACCTTC
-	TRBD1	14	TRBJ1-5	TRBV7-6	CASSLGQGFQPQHF	TGTGCCAGCAGCCTCGGACAGGGCTTCCAGCCCCAGCATTTT
-	-	14	TRBJ2-5	TRBV3-1/TRBV3-2	CASSQVPREETQYF	TGTGCCAGCAGCCAAGTCCCCAGGGAAGAGACCCAGTACTTC
-	TRBD1	14	TRBJ1-2	TRBV7-9	CASSRGQGSYGYTF	TGTGCCAGCAGCAGGGGACAGGGAAGCTATGGCTACACCTTC
-	-	14	TRBJ1-1	TRBV7-2	CASSLREVSPEAFF	TGTGCCAGCAGCCTGAGGGAGGTCAGCCCTGAAGCTTTCTTT
-	-	15	TRBJ2-4	TRBV28	CASSIGDIAKNIQYF	TGTGCCAGCAGTATCGGTGACATTGCCAAAAACATTCAGTACTTC
-	TRBD1	11	TRBJ1-1	TRBV7-9	CASSLGQEAFF	TGTGCCAGCAGCCTCGGACAGGAGGCTTTCTTT
-	-	12	TRBJ2-2	TRBV7-2	CASSFITGELFF	TGTGCCAGCAGCTTTATAACCGGGGAGCTGTTTTTT
-	TRBD1	16	TRBJ2-7	TRBV5-1	CASSFVQGATSYEQYF	TGCGCCAGCAGCTTCGTGCAGGGGGCGACATCCTACGAGCAGTACTTC
-	TRBD2	14	TRBJ2-1	TRBV5-1	CASRGTSVENEQFF	TGCGCCAGCCGTGGGACTAGCGTAGAGAATGAGCAGTTCTTC